This T cell receptor (beta chain) was sequenced in a study of blood T cell repertoires in COVID-19. Study-wide context: Some COVID-19 samples were acute and others convalescent; all came from the United States, Italy and Spain.

Repertoires were generated with immunoSEQ multiplex PCR, while TCRdb's copy carries only in-frame clones and drops some. The data hold some 220,000 clones, with 80% to 85% observed a single time. Unmatched junction bases numbered 8, after V lost 6 bases and J lost 0 bases. The CDR3 loop spans 17 amino acids. From germline, CDR1 is MNHEY and CDR2 SMNVEV (reference sequence). Material for sequencing was peripheral blood. The V and J genes are TRBV27 and TRBJ1-5; TRBD1 matches 10 bases. This clonotype originated in a woman aged 30 to 39 who had recovered from COVID-19. CDR3 coding DNA: TGTGCCAGCAGCCCGGGACAGGGGTTTTATAGCAATCAGCCCCAGCATTTT. Translated, it gives CASSPGQGFYSNQPQHF.